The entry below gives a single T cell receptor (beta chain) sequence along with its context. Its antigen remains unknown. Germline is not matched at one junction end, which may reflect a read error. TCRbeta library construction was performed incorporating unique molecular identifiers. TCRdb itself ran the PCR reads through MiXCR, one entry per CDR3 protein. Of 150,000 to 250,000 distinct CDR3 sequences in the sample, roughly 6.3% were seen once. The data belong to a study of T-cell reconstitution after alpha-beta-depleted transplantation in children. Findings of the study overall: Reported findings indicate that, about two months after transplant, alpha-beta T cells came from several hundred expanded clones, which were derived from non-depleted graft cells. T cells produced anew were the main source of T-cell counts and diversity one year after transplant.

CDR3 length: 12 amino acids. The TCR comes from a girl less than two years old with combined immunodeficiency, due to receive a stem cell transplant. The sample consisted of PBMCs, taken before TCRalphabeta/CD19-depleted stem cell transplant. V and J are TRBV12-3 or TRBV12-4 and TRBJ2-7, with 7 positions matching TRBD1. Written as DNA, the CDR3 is TGTGCCAGCAGTTCAGGGGGTTACGAGCACTACTTC. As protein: CASSSGGYEHYF.